The clone carrying this TCR beta chain occurred once. Here immunoSEQ multiplex PCR was the method, and the copy in TCRdb shows in-frame clones only, minus some. The sample shows roughly 150,000 clones, 90% to 95% of them seen only once. The length of the CDR3 is 16 residues. Germline trimming cut 3 bases from V and 0 bases from J; bases unmatched to any gene: 7. Germline assignment: CDR1 SGDLS and CDR2 YYNGEE. The record originates from a study of control samples from healthy donors and cancer patients. The clonotype was recovered from a young man in good health. The chain carries TRBV9 and TRBJ2-5, with 8 bases aligning to TRBD1. Sample: blood. CDR3 nucleotides: TGTGCCAGCAGCGCTGGGGACAGGCCGTACCAAGAGACCCAGTACTTC. Amino acid sequence: CASSAGDRPYQETQYF.